Included here is one T cell receptor (beta chain) sequence, with context. Time point in this sample: pre-sensitization, week 0. Treatment noted: therapeutic diphenylcyclopropenone sensitization with weekly scalp DPC. From whole blood left unfractionated, total RNA was extracted. The sample belongs to a study of human T cells and chemical hapten exposure. Study details: Read at 6 days, the patch tests placed 0.01% DPC on the upper back.

TCRdb used MiXCR to reprocess the RACE reads, holding one entry per CDR3 protein. Of 56,000 or so distinct CDR3 sequences in the sample, approximately 9.6% are singletons; the top ten hold around a tenth. The sequences come from whole blood, collected in connection with sensitization to the hapten diphenylcyclopropenone (DPC). This receptor was taken from a woman aged 25 to 39 with alopecia areata. Some clones in this sample may be carry-over from other donors' samples.

The CDR3: CASSLMGQGYDEQYF. CDR3 nucleotide sequence: TGTGCCAGCAGTTTAATGGGACAGGGTTACGACGAGCAGTACTTC. The rearrangement links TRBV27 to TRBJ2-7, with 9 bases lining up with TRBD1. Germline loops: CDR1 MNHEY, CDR2 SMNVEV (reference sequence). The CDR3 length is 15 residues. With 2 bases clipped from V and 5 bases from J, the junction kept 7 bases outside the gene matches.